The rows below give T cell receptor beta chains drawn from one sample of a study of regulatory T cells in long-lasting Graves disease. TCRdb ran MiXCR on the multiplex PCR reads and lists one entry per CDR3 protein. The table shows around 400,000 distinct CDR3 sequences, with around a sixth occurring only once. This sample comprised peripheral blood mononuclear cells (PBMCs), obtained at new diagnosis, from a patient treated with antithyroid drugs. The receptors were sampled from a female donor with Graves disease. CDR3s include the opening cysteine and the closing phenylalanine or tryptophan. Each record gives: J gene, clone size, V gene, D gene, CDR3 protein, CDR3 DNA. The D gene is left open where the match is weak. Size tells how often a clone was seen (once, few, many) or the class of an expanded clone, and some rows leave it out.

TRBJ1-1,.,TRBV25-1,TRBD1,CASSEIGGTSTEAFF,TGTGCCAGCAGTGAGATAGGGGGCACGAGCACTGAAGCTTTCTTT
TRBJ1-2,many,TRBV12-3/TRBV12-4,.,CASSWRRVSVVGYTF,TGTGCCAGCAGTTGGAGGCGGGTATCTGTAGTGGGCTACACCTTC
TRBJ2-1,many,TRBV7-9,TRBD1,CASSPPGQGADEQFF,TGTGCCAGCAGCCCCCCGGGACAGGGGGCGGATGAGCAGTTCTTC
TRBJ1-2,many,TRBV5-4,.,CASSFRESLLYGYTF,TGTGCCAGCAGCTTTCGTGAGAGCCTACTATATGGCTACACCTTC
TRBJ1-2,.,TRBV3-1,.,CASSQEFQRNYGYTF,TGTGCCAGCAGCCAAGAATTCCAGCGAAACTATGGCTACACCTTC
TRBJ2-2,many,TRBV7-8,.,CASSPDSISGELFF,TGTGCCAGCAGCCCGGATTCCATCAGCGGGGAGCTGTTTTTT
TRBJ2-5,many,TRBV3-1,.,CASSQDPGSQETQYF,TGTGCCAGCAGCCAAGATCCCGGTTCCCAAGAGACCCAGTACTTC
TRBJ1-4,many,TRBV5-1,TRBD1,CASRPTGAMRDEKLFF,TGCGCCAGCAGACCGACAGGGGCGATGCGGGATGAAAAACTGTTTTTT
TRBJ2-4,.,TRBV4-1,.,CASSQEPPGAKNIQYF,TGCGCCAGCAGCCAAGAACCCCCGGGAGCCAAAAACATTCAGTACTTC
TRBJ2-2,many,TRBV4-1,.,CASSPEGQGKAGELFF,TGCGCCAGCAGTCCTGAGGGGCAGGGAAAGGCCGGGGAGCTGTTTTTT
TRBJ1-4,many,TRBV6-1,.,CASSQIKDSAEKLFF,TGTGCCAGCAGTCAAATAAAGGACAGCGCCGAAAAACTGTTTTTT
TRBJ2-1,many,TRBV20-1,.,CSARGGGGSSYNEQFF,TGCAGTGCTAGAGGAGGGGGGGGAAGCTCCTACAATGAGCAGTTCTTC
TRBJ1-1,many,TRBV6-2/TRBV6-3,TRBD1,CASSWPGQGNTEAFF,TGTGCCAGCAGTTGGCCGGGACAGGGGAACACTGAAGCTTTCTTT
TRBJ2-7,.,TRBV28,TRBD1,CASSLVGTARYEQYF,TGTGCCAGCAGTTTGGTCGGGACAGCAAGATACGAGCAGTACTTC
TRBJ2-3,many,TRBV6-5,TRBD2,CASSYLWGLYTDTQYF,TGTGCCAGCAGTTACTTGTGGGGACTATACACAGATACGCAGTATTTT
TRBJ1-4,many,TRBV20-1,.,CSANERLTNEKLFF,TGCAGTGCTAACGAAAGACTTACAAATGAAAAACTGTTTTTT
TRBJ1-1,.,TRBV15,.,CATSRDRSQHEAFF,TGTGCCACCAGCAGAGATAGAAGCCAACATGAAGCTTTCTTT
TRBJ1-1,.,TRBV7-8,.,CASSSEVNTEAFF,TGTGCCAGCAGCTCGGAAGTAAACACTGAAGCTTTCTTT
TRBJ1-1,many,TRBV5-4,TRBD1,CASSLAGGQGLEAFF,TGTGCCAGCAGCTTGGCCGGGGGACAGGGCCTTGAAGCTTTCTTT
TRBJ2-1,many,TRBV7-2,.,CASSPGQHQTEQFF,TGTGCCAGCAGCCCAGGACAACACCAAACTGAGCAGTTCTTC
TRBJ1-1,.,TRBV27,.,CASSPGAERLEAFF,TGTGCCAGCAGTCCGGGGGCAGAGCGTTTGGAAGCTTTCTTT
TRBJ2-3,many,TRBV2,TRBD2,CATLGAGGQTDTQYF,TGTGCTACCCTGGGAGCGGGGGGACAAACAGATACGCAGTATTTT
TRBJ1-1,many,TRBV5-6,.,CASSLFVPIRQEQNTEAFF,TGTGCCAGCAGCTTGTTTGTCCCCATCCGACAGGAGCAAAACACTGAAGCTTTCTTT
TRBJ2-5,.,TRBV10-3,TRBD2,CAITAGRGEETQYF,TGTGCCATCACAGCAGGGCGGGGGGAAGAGACCCAGTACTTC
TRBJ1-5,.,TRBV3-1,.,CASSQDTGRGRAQHF,TGTGCCAGCAGCCAAGATACCGGCAGGGGAAGAGCCCAGCATTTT
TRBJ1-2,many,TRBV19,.,CASSTGEATSFYGGYTF,TGTGCCAGTAGTACGGGGGAGGCCACCAGTTTCTATGGTGGCTACACCTTC
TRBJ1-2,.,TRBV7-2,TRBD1,CASSSDRTNYGYTF,TGTGCCAGCAGCTCGGACAGGACCAACTATGGCTACACCTTC
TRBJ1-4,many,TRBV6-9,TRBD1,CASSYGRGRTNEKLFF,TGTGCCAGCAGTTACGGGAGGGGGCGGACTAATGAAAAACTGTTTTTT
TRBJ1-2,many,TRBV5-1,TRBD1,CASSLTYSWTGDGYTF,TGCGCCAGCAGCTTAACATACTCCTGGACAGGGGATGGCTACACCTTC
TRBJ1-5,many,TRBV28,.,CASNIGGNSNQPQHF,TGTGCCAGCAATATAGGGGGGAATAGCAATCAGCCCCAGCATTTT
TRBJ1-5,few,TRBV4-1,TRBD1,CASSQVRTGGSNQPQHF,TGCGCCAGCAGCCAAGTCAGGACAGGGGGTTCCAATCAGCCCCAGCATTTT
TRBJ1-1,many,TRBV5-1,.,CASSLGVQNTEAFF,TGCGCCAGCAGCTTGGGGGTACAGAACACTGAAGCTTTCTTT
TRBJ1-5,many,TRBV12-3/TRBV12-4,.,CASRPGGAGSNQPQHF,TGTGCCAGCAGACCCGGGGGGGCCGGTAGCAATCAGCCCCAGCATTTT
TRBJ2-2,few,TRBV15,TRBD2,CATSRDWATPWGGTGELFF,TGTGCCACCAGCAGAGATTGGGCTACTCCGTGGGGGGGCACCGGGGAGCTGTTTTTT
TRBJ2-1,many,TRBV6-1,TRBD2,CASRDHGTSGNEQFF,TGTGCCAGCAGGGACCATGGGACTAGCGGCAATGAGCAGTTCTTC
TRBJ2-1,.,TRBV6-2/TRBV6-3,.,CASTKQGGKRGEQFF,TGTGCCAGCACCAAACAGGGAGGCAAACGTGGTGAGCAGTTCTTC
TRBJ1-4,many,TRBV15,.,CATSSEATNEKLFF,TGTGCCACCAGCAGTGAGGCAACTAATGAAAAACTGTTTTTT
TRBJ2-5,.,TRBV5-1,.,CASIGGWSETQYF,TGCGCCAGCATTGGGGGTTGGTCGGAGACCCAGTACTTC
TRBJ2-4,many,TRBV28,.,CASSLSPNKNIQYF,TGTGCCAGCAGTTTATCGCCAAATAAAAACATTCAGTACTTC
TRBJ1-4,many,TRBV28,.,CASSFRTVEKLFF,TGTGCCAGCAGTTTTAGGACGGTTGAAAAACTGTTTTTT
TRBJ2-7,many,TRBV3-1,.,CASSQDRGTPYEQYF,TGTGCCAGCAGCCAAGATCGGGGGACTCCCTACGAGCAGTACTTC
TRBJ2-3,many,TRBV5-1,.,CASSFAGDTSTDTQYF,TGCGCCAGCAGCTTCGCCGGAGATACTAGCACAGATACGCAGTATTTT
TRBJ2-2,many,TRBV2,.,CASSETPGRLNTGELFF,TGTGCCAGCAGTGAAACCCCGGGACGGTTGAACACCGGGGAGCTGTTTTTT
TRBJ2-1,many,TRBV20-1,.,CSATNMGGRSYNEQFF,TGCAGTGCTACAAACATGGGCGGCCGCTCCTACAATGAGCAGTTCTTC
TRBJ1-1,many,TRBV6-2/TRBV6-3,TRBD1,CASKDRRAEAFF,TGTGCCAGCAAGGACAGGAGGGCTGAAGCTTTCTTT